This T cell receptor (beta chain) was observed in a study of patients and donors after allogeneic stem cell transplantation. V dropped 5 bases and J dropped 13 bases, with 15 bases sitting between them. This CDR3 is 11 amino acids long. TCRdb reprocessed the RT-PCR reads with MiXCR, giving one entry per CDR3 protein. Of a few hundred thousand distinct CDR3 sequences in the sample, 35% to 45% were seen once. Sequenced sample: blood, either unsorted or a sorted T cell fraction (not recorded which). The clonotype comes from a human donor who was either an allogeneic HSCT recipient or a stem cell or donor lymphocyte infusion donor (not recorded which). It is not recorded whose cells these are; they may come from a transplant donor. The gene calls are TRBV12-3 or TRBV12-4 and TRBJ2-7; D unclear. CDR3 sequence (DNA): TGTGCCAGCAGTAGCCGCGCCTCTAATTACTTC. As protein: CASSSRASNYF.